Shown below are 3 T cell receptor beta chains from a single sample sequenced in a study of shared clonotypes between healthy human individuals. Method: immunoSEQ multiplex PCR; TCRdb's copy keeps in-frame clones and lacks some. This sample has about 1.5 million clones; 98% occur once, and the top ten carry around 0.47%. Sequencing used naive CD4+ T cells sorted from blood. Subset: CD45RA+ positively selected. Receptors originate from a man aged 25 to 40 in good health.

This clone was counted a single time. The chain has TRBV6-5 and TRBJ1-4, with 8 positions matching TRBD1. The V segment lost 5 bases and the J segment 7 bases; nucleotides outside the gene matches: 6. Germline-derived CDR1 and CDR2 are MNHEY and SVGAGI. The CDR3 spans 14 residues. CDR3 sequence: CASSPDRGFEKLFF. The CDR3 nucleotides read TGTGCCAGCAGTCCTGACAGGGGATTTGAAAAACTGTTTTTT.

The chain couples TRBV5-4 to TRBJ2-1, with unresolved D. The CDR3 has 13 amino acids. Deletions cut 4 bases from V and 4 bases from J, with 9 bases between. The germline V gene encodes CDR1 SGHNT and CDR2 YYREEE (reference sequence). CDR3 sequence (DNA): TGTGCCAGCAGCGAGCCTGGGTACAATGAGCAGTTCTTC. This sequence encodes CASSEPGYNEQFF.

This clone was counted once. This chain links TRBV11-2 with TRBJ1-1; 10 bases agree with TRBD1. Germline loops: CDR1 SGHAT, CDR2 FQNNGV. Losses at the gene ends were 4 bases for V and 6 bases for J; bases not matched to a gene: 8. The CDR3 contains 15 residues. The DNA of the CDR3 is TGTGCCAGCAGCTCACGACAGGGGGCGGGGGCTGAAGCTTTCTTT. The encoded protein is CASSSRQGAGAEAFF.